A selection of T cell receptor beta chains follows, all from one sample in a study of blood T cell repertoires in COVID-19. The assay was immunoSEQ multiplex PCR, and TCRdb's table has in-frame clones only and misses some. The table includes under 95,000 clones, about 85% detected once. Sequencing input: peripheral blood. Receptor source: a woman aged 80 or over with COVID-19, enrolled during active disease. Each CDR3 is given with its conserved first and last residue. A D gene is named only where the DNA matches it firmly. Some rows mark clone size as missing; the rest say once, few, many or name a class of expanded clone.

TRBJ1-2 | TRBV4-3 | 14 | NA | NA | CASSRAGGSYGYTF | TGCGCCAGCAGCCGCGCGGGCGGGTCCTATGGCTACACCTTC
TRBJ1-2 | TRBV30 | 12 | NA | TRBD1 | CAWNRGPYGYTF | TGTGCCTGGAACAGGGGCCCGTATGGCTACACCTTC
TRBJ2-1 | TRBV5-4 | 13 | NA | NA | CASSLRTDNEQFF | TGTGCCAGCAGCTTAAGGACAGACAATGAGCAGTTCTTC
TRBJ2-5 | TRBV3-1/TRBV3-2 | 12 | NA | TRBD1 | CASSRGGETQYF | TGTGCCAGCAGCCGAGGGGGCGAGACCCAGTACTTC
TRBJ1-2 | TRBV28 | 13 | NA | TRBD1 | CASRTTGSDGYTF | TGTGCCAGCAGGACGACAGGGAGTGATGGCTACACCTTC
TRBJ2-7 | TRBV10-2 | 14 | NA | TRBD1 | CASRKWDSPYEQYF | TGCGCCAGCAGGAAGTGGGACAGCCCCTACGAGCAGTACTTC
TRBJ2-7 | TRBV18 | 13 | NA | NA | CASSPQREYEQYF | TGTGCCAGCTCACCACAGAGGGAGTACGAGCAGTACTTC
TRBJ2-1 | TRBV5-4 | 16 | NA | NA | CASSRAGASSYNEQFF | TGTGCCAGCAGCAGGGCGGGGGCTAGCTCCTACAATGAGCAGTTCTTC
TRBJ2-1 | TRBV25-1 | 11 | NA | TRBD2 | CASSSGREQFF | TGTGCCAGCTCTAGCGGGAGGGAGCAGTTCTTC
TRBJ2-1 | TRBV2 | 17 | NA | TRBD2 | CASSVLRTSGRRSEQFF | TGTGCCAGCAGCGTCTTACGGACTAGCGGGAGACGGAGTGAGCAGTTCTTC
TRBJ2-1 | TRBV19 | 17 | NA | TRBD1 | CASSSTLAGGFYNEQFF | TGTGCCAGTAGCTCGACGCTGGCAGGGGGCTTCTACAATGAGCAGTTCTTC
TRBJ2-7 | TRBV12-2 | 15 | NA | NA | CASRPRGLPSYEQYF | TGTGCAAGTCGCCCGCGAGGGCTCCCTTCCTACGAGCAGTACTTC
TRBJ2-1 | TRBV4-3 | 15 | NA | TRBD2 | CASSPTSGVAGEQFF | TGCGCCAGCAGCCCGACTAGCGGGGTAGCTGGTGAGCAGTTCTTC
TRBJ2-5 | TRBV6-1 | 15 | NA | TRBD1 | CASSEDRGRVETQYF | TGTGCCAGCAGTGAGGACAGGGGGAGGGTGGAGACCCAGTACTTC
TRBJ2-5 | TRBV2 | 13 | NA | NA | CASTRGRLETQYF | TGTGCCAGCACGCGGGGCCGTTTGGAGACCCAGTACTTC
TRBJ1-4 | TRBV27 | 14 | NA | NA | CASSPWRSGEKLFF | TGTGCCAGCAGTCCATGGCGGTCGGGTGAAAAACTGTTTTTT
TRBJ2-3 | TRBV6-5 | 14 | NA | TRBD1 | CASRPDRVTDTQYF | TGTGCCAGCAGACCGGACAGGGTCACAGATACGCAGTATTTT
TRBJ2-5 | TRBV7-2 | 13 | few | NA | CASSLGASETQYF | TGTGCCAGCAGCTTAGGAGCGTCGGAGACCCAGTACTTC
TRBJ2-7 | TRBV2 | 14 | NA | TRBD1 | CASNRWTGENEQYF | TGTGCCAGCAACCGATGGACAGGGGAGAACGAGCAGTACTTC
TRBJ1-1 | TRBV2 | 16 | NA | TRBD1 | CASRGPGGKSGTEAFF | TGTGCCAGCAGAGGACCAGGGGGCAAGAGCGGCACTGAAGCTTTCTTT
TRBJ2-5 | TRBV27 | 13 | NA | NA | CASSFSTQETQYF | TGTGCCAGCAGTTTCTCCACACAAGAGACCCAGTACTTC
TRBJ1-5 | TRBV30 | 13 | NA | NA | CAWSVQGNQPQHF | TGTGCCTGGAGTGTCCAGGGAAACCAGCCCCAGCATTTT
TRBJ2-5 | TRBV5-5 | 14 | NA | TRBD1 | CASSVTGPQETQYF | TGTGCCAGCAGCGTGACAGGGCCCCAAGAGACCCAGTACTTC
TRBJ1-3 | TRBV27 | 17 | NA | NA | CASSSLGRDPSGNTIYF | TGTGCCAGCAGTTCCTTAGGACGGGATCCCTCTGGAAACACCATATATTTT